This T cell receptor (beta chain) appears in the sequencing data of a study of T-cell memory formation after mild COVID-19. V dropped 1 base and J dropped 1 base, with 9 bases sitting between them. The CDR3 spans 15 residues. With constant-segment primers, 5'RACE yielded cDNA libraries of TCR alpha and TCR beta that carried sample barcodes and UMIs. TCRdb itself ran the 5' RACE reads through MiXCR, one entry per CDR3 protein. The table shows some 450,000 distinct CDR3 sequences, with roughly 20% occurring only once. Ten or more counts support this clonotype. No antigen is known for it. General observations from the study: The appearance of some responding clones in pre-infection memory suggested that cross-reactive memory joined. Clones contracting day 15 to 85 were balanced CD4/CD8; later expanders leaned CD4+.

The sequencing input was PBMCs or a T cell subset sorted from them (not recorded which). The chain joins TRBV12-3 or TRBV12-4 to TRBJ2-3; maybe TRBD2 (5 bases). This TCR came from an adult woman who had mild COVID-19 (a few samples of this study predate the infection). Cell type and time point are not known. DNA of the CDR3: TGTGCCAGCAGTTTAGAAGTTAGCGGCACAGATACGCAGTATTTT. Translated, it gives CASSLEVSGTDTQYF.